The clone carrying this TCR beta chain came up many times. What it binds is not known. 5'RACE with constant-segment primers built TCRalpha and TCRbeta cDNA libraries with UMIs. In TCRdb, the 5' RACE reads were re-called with MiXCR into one record per CDR3 protein. This sample has more than 70,000 distinct CDR3 sequences, with approximately 15% found just once. This sample stems from a study of T-cell memory formation after mild COVID-19. For the study at large: Clusters of TCRs were largely donor specific. General observations from the study: Clones that contracted from day 15 to 85 had balanced CD4/CD8; later expanders were CD4+ biased. Some clones that responded were present in memory (sampled pre-infection), which suggests cross-reactive memory joined.

This CDR3 has 15 residues. Germline CDR1 is LGHDT and CDR2 is YNNKEL (reference sequence). With 0 bases removed from V and 0 bases from J, the gap between germline ends came to 6 bases. Sequenced input: PBMCs or a T cell subset sorted from them (not recorded which). The genes are TRBV3-1 and TRBJ1-5; D not certain. This TCR came from an adult woman who had mild COVID-19 (a few samples of this study predate the infection). Cell type and time point are not known. The CDR3 region has the DNA TGTGCCAGCAGCCAAGACGGCGGTAGCAATCAGCCCCAGCATTTT. It encodes CASSQDGGSNQPQHF.